The present TCR beta chain was sequenced within a study of PD-L1 blockade in urothelial cancer. Time point reported: peripheral blood 6 weeks after treatment start. Only in-frame clones appear in the TCRdb table, and some are missing; sequencing was by immunoSEQ multiplex PCR. This sample carries 48,000 or so clones, approximately 83% of them seen once, and the ten largest clones take more than 9%. The CDR3 spans 13 residues. Germline V lookup: CDR1 SGHRS, CDR2 YFSETQ. V was shortened by 9 bases and J by 7 bases, with 14 bases between the two germline ends. The chain combines TRBV5-1 with TRBJ1-6; D might be TRBD1 (5 bases). The starting material was PBMCs, obtained around atezolizumab (anti-PD-L1) treatment. The clonotype originates from a man in his 60s with urothelial cancer. Here the CDR3 reads CATSQGINSPLHF. The CDR3 bases are TGCGCCACGTCGCAGGGAATCAATTCACCCCTCCACTTT. Full variable domain (outside the CDR3, taken from reference TRBV5-1 and TRBJ1-6): KAGVTQTPRYLIKTRGQQVTLSCSPISGHRSVSWYQQTPGQGLQFLFEYFSETQRNKGNFPGRFSGRQFSNSRSEMNVSTLELGDSALYLCATSQGINSPLHFGNGTRLTVT.